Presented here are 6 T cell receptor beta chains from one specimen sequenced in a study of cytomegalovirus exposure and HLA in healthy donors. Amplification used 60 Vbeta primers and 13 Jbeta primers. The protocol was immunoSEQ multiplex PCR, while the TCRdb copy is restricted to in-frame clones and leaves out a portion. Of some 160,000 clones listed, over 55% are singletons. The sequencing sample was made of PBMCs. The receptor set was obtained from a man aged 40-49 years in good health and CMV-seronegative.

The rearrangement uses TRBV7-2 and TRBJ1-1, with 8 bases matching TRBD1. CDR1 is SGHTA, CDR2 FQGNSA, per germline. The CDR3 sequence is 17 residues long. J gave up 1 base and V 2 bases, and 9 bases lay outside the gene matches. The CDR3 bases are TGTGCCAGCAGCTTAAGTCCAATTGGGACAGGGAACACTGAAGCTTTCTTT. This encodes CASSLSPIGTGNTEAFF.

V usage is TRBV13 and J usage is TRBJ1-2; 9 bases agree with TRBD1. Germline loops: CDR1 PRHDT, CDR2 FYEKMQ (reference sequence). Trimming cost V 4 bases and J 8 bases; bases outside gene matches: 11. The CDR3 spans 15 residues. CDR3 nucleotide sequence: TGTGCCAGCAGCTACACTACAGGGGGCTCGGGGGGCTACACCTTC. It translates to CASSYTTGGSGGYTF.

A few counts support this clone. This chain joins TRBV13 and TRBJ2-3; tentatively, D is TRBD2 (6 bases). Trimming shortened V by 5 bases and J by 3 bases, and 15 bases separated the two germline ends. The length of the CDR3 is 15 residues. Germline values: CDR1 PRHDT, CDR2 FYEKMQ (reference sequence). Written as DNA, the CDR3 is TGTGCCAGCAGCACCCGTAGCGGAATAACAGATACGCAGTATTTT. It yields the protein CASSTRSGITDTQYF. Full variable domain (rest looked up from reference TRBV13 and TRBJ2-3): AAGVIQSPRHLIKEKRETATLKCYPIPRHDTVYWYQQGPGQDPQFLISFYEKMQSDKGSIPDRFSAQQFSDYHSELNMSSLELGDSALYFCASSTRSGITDTQYFGPGTRLTVL.

The chain carries TRBV4-1 and TRBJ2-3, with a possible D match to TRBD2 (6 bases). The CDR3 has 16 residues. The V gene's germline CDR1 is MGHRA and CDR2 YSYEKL. Trimming stripped 2 bases from V and 1 base from J, with 13 bases between. CDR3 loop: CASSQPQSGGTDTQYF. The CDR3 coding sequence is TGCGCCAGCAGCCAACCTCAATCGGGGGGCACAGATACGCAGTATTTT.

The J gene is TRBJ1-4, the V gene TRBV4-1; a weak D match, TRBD1 (5 bases). This CDR3 has 15 amino acids. The germline CDR1 and CDR2 sequences are MGHRA and YSYEKL. The V end was cut by 1 base, the J end by 8 bases, with 14 bases between. The CDR3 sequence: CASSQGGRREEKLFF. The CDR3 nucleotides are TGCGCCAGCAGCCAAGGGGGCAGGCGTGAGGAAAAACTGTTTTTT.

The rearrangement links TRBV2 to TRBJ2-1; D unclear. With 4 bases removed from V and 5 bases from J, the gap between germline ends came to 12 bases. This CDR3 has 14 amino acids. Germline V gene lookup returns CDR1 SNHLY and CDR2 FYNNEI. The CDR3 sequence is CASSGFDINNEQFF. The CDR3 DNA reads TGTGCCAGCAGTGGATTCGACATAAACAATGAGCAGTTCTTC. Complete variable domain (other parts from reference TRBV2 and TRBJ2-1): EPEVTQTPSHQVTQMGQEVILRCVPISNHLYFYWYRQILGQKVEFLVSFYNNEISEKSEIFDDQFSVERPDGSNFTLKIRSTKLEDSAMYFCASSGFDINNEQFFGPGTRLTVL.